This paragraph covers one TCR beta chain sequence. Its antigen remains unknown. The record originates from a study of beta chain features in type 1 diabetes. Study observations and caveats: Within each of all four CD4+ subsets, Type 1 diabetes patients had TCRB CDR3s that were moderately but significantly shorter.

Investigators reverse transcribed all isolated RNA, so they sequenced expressed TCRB transcripts. Sequencing was performed with immunoSEQ multiplex PCR; in TCRdb, only in-frame clones are kept and a portion is missing. The sample shows over 300,000 clones, roughly 8% of them seen only once. Germline loops: CDR1 MNHEY, CDR2 SVGAGI. CDR3 length: 14 amino acids. The V and J ends lost 5 bases and 2 bases respectively, with 10 bases between them. This chain links TRBV6-5 with TRBJ1-5; tentatively, D is TRBD1 (5 bases). Sequenced: central memory CD4+ T cells from blood. This receptor was taken from a woman aged 18-30 years in good health. The CDR3 loop is CASSDRTRNQPQHF. CDR3 DNA: TGTGCCAGCAGTGACCGGACACGCAATCAGCCCCAGCATTTT.